The 30 T cell receptor beta chains below were found in one sample sequenced in a study of blood T cells in healthy people across ages. For the second PCR, which ran for about 6 to 12 cycles, a sample-barcoded 5' primer and a J-beta primer mix were used. TCRdb re-derived calls from the 5' RACE reads in MiXCR, one entry per CDR3 protein. This repertoire shows 1.5 million to 2 million distinct CDR3 sequences, approximately 39% found once; its top ten account for more than 20%. What was sequenced was blood. These receptors were obtained from a human donor in good health.

This sequence joins TRBV28 and TRBJ1-6; 7 nucleotides align to TRBD1. Germline V gene data show CDR1 as MDHEN and CDR2 as SYDVKM. The junction had 10 bases not matched to a gene; V was cut back by 10 bases and J by 4 bases. CDR3 size: 15 residues. This CDR3 reads CATLPGTEYNSPLHF. The CDR3 DNA reads TGTGCCACCCTACCTGGGACAGAGTATAATTCACCCCTCCACTTT.

J is TRBJ2-5 and V is TRBV6-2 or TRBV6-3, with TRBD2 matching over 11 bases. V trimming: 8 bases; J trimming: 5 bases; junction bases outside the gene matches: 16. Germline V lookup: CDR1 MNHEY, CDR2 SVGEGT. The CDR3 consists of 17 residues. Written as DNA, the CDR3 is TGTGCCAGCGGTTGGCCCGGTGGACTAGCGGGCGGGGAGACCCAGTACTTC. The encoded protein is CASGWPGGLAGGETQYF.

The sample holds one count of this clonotype. This rearrangement joins TRBV28 to TRBJ2-1, with D perhaps matching TRBD1 (6 bases). V was pared by 7 bases and J by 10 bases, with 14 bases between. The CDR3 is 12 residues long. Per germline, CDR1 MDHEN and CDR2 SYDVKM. CDR3 loop: CASIGRGNEQFF. The CDR3 coding sequence is TGTGCCAGCATCGGCAGGGGAAACGAGCAGTTCTTC.

This clonotype was detected only a few times. The chain carries TRBV4-2 and TRBJ2-1; D is unclear. Germline loops: CDR1 LGHNA, CDR2 YNFKEQ. The CDR3 sequence is 14 residues long. Trimming removed 1 base from V and 5 bases from J, with 9 bases in between. CDR3 protein: CASSQVERHNEQFF. The CDR3 nucleotides read TGTGCCAGCAGCCAAGTTGAGAGGCACAATGAGCAGTTCTTC.

This clonotype was detected a few times. The chain combines TRBV13 with TRBJ2-7; no firm D call. Trimming cost V 3 bases and J 3 bases, with 15 bases left between them. This CDR3 has 15 amino acids. Germline V gene sequence: CDR1 PRHDT, CDR2 FYEKMQ (reference sequence). This CDR3 is CASSLGFSAGYEQYF. CDR3 DNA: TGTGCCAGCAGCTTGGGTTTTTCCGCAGGCTACGAGCAGTACTTC.

This clonotype was picked up a small number of times. The chain uses TRBV5-1 and TRBJ2-3, with unresolved D. The germline V and J ends were trimmed by 3 bases and 5 bases, with 13 bases remaining between them. The CDR3 has 14 amino acids. The germline V gene has CDR1 SGHRS and CDR2 YFSETQ. The CDR3 sequence: CASSSNTQQDTQYF. Here the CDR3 DNA reads TGCGCCAGCAGCTCTAACACTCAACAAGATACGCAGTATTTT. The full variable domain, rest sourced from reference TRBV5-1 and TRBJ2-3, is KAGVTQTPRYLIKTRGQQVTLSCSPISGHRSVSWYQQTPGQGLQFLFEYFSETQRNKGNFPGRFSGRQFSNSRSEMNVSTLELGDSALYLCASSSNTQQDTQYFGPGTRLTVL.

This clonotype was found a few times. V usage is TRBV11-2 and J usage is TRBJ2-5; D not certain. The CDR3 runs to 12 residues. V gave up 5 bases and J gave up 5 bases, with 9 bases separating them. The germline CDR1 and CDR2 sequences are SGHAT and FQNNGV. CDR3 in amino acids: CASSRNRETQYF. CDR3 in DNA: TGTGCCAGCAGCCGAAATCGGGAGACCCAGTACTTC.

This clonotype was observed a handful of times. The rearrangement uses TRBV7-6 and TRBJ2-3; D not resolved. Germline loops: CDR1 SGHVS, CDR2 FNYEAQ. The CDR3 is 16 amino acids. Trimming shortened V by 1 base and J by 0 bases, and 11 bases separated the two germline ends. The CDR3 is CASSLGSRRSTDTQYF. As DNA, the CDR3 is TGTGCCAGCAGCTTAGGTTCAAGGAGAAGCACAGATACGCAGTATTTT.

V usage is TRBV9 and J usage is TRBJ1-1; D unclear. The ends were cut back, 1 base at V and 5 bases at J, with 12 bases in the middle. This CDR3 region has 14 residues. Germline V CDR1 and CDR2: SGDLS, YYNGEE. The CDR3 nucleotides are TGTGCCAGCAGCGTAAGCGGGCGCGGGACTGAAGCTTTCTTT. Its protein is CASSVSGRGTEAFF.

A remark on this clonotype: One end of the junction does not line up with germline, which may come from a read error. The chain links TRBV15 to TRBJ2-7, with 7 bases lining up with TRBD1. CDR3 length: 15 residues. Per germline, CDR1 LNHNV and CDR2 YYDKDF (reference sequence). The CDR3 DNA follows: TGTACCACCAGCAGAGACAGGGCGAGCTCCTACGAGCAGTACTTC. The encoded protein is CTTSRDRASSYEQYF. The full variable domain, rest sourced from reference TRBV15 and TRBJ2-7, is DAMVIQNPRYQVTQFGKPVTLSCSQTLNHNVMYWYQQKSSQAPKLLFHYYDKDFNNEADTPDNFQSRRPNTSFCFLDIRSPGLGDTAMYLCTTSRDRASSYEQYFGPGTRLTVT.

This clonotype was counted between two and nine times. The gene calls are TRBV6-2 or TRBV6-3 and TRBJ1-1, with TRBD1 matching 7 bases. Trimming took 6 bases from V and 1 from J; bases not matched to a gene: 11. Germline V gene sequence: CDR1 MNHEY, CDR2 SVGEGT. CDR3 length: 16 amino acids. DNA for the CDR3: TGTGCCAGCAGGAGAGGGGTGGACAGGTCGAACACTGAAGCTTTCTTT. Residues: CASRRGVDRSNTEAFF.

The chain is built from TRBV12-3 or TRBV12-4 and TRBJ1-1; the D is unclear. V lost 4 bases to trimming and J lost 4 bases, with 10 bases between them. This CDR3 comprises 13 residues. CDR3 amino acids: CASSSNPATEAFF. CDR3 sequence (DNA): TGTGCCAGCAGTTCAAACCCGGCCACTGAAGCTTTCTTT.

The chain carries TRBV5-1 and TRBJ2-2; 7 nucleotides match TRBD1. The CDR3 loop spans 15 amino acids. Trimming took 4 bases from V and 4 from J; bases not matched to a gene: 7. Germline lookup yields CDR1 SGHRS and CDR2 YFSETQ. The chain's CDR3 is CASSANPGGTGELFF. DNA of the CDR3: TGCGCCAGCAGCGCCAACCCAGGGGGCACCGGGGAGCTGTTTTTT.

The chain joins TRBV6-1 to TRBJ1-5, with D possibly matching TRBD1 (5 bases). The germline V and J ends were trimmed by 3 bases and 5 bases, with 11 bases remaining between them. This CDR3 comprises 14 residues. Germline V CDR1 and CDR2: MNHNS, SASEGT. CDR3 sequence reads: CASSEQRGYQPQHF. CDR3 nucleotides: TGTGCCAGCAGTGAGCAACGGGGCTATCAGCCCCAGCATTTT.

This chain uses TRBV7-9 with TRBJ2-5; D possibly matches TRBD1 or TRBD2 (6 bases each). Germline V CDR1 and CDR2: SEHNR, FQNEAQ (reference sequence). The germline V and J ends were trimmed by 9 bases and 7 bases, with 24 bases remaining between them. This CDR3 is built from 15 residues. CDR3 residues: CARSPLLGGLRTQYF. DNA for the CDR3: TGTGCCAGGAGCCCCCTCCTCGGGGGCCTTCGGACCCAGTACTTC.

This clonotype was recorded a few times. This chain links TRBV7-2 with TRBJ2-5; no reliable D call. V dropped 3 bases and J dropped 5 bases, with 16 bases sitting between them. The CDR3 runs to 15 residues. Looked up from germline, CDR1 is SGHTA and CDR2 is FQGNSA. The CDR3: CASSFTGERTETQYF. As DNA, the CDR3 is TGTGCCAGCAGCTTCACCGGAGAGAGGACGGAGACCCAGTACTTC.

This chain connects TRBV29-1 to TRBJ2-7; D call uncertain. Trimming pared 1 base from V and 6 bases from J, leaving 10 bases between. Germline V gene sequence: CDR1 SQVTM, CDR2 ANQGSEA. This CDR3 is 12 amino acids long. The CDR3 DNA reads TGCAGCGTTGAAGGGCCCTTCGGCGAGCAGTACTTC. Translated, it gives CSVEGPFGEQYF.

This chain links TRBV6-5 with TRBJ1-3; D remains ambiguous. Germline values: CDR1 MNHEY, CDR2 SVGAGI. The CDR3 has 14 amino acids. V lost 6 bases to trimming and J lost 2 bases, with 11 bases between them. CDR3 sequence: CASRKVPAGNTIYF. CDR3 DNA: TGTGCCAGCAGGAAGGTTCCCGCTGGAAACACCATATATTTT.

CDR3 in amino acids: CASSSSPHSWNTEAFF. DNA for the CDR3: TGCGCCAGCAGCTCGAGCCCCCACAGTTGGAACACTGAAGCTTTCTTT. V usage is TRBV5-1 and J usage is TRBJ1-1; the D is unclear. The V end was cut by 3 bases, the J end by 1 base, with 16 bases between. The CDR3 has 16 amino acids. Germline-derived CDR1 and CDR2 are SGHRS and YFSETQ. The entire variable domain, with the rest obtained from reference TRBV5-1 and TRBJ1-1, is as follows: KAGVTQTPRYLIKTRGQQVTLSCSPISGHRSVSWYQQTPGQGLQFLFEYFSETQRNKGNFPGRFSGRQFSNSRSEMNVSTLELGDSALYLCASSSSPHSWNTEAFFGQGTRLTVV.

The rearrangement links TRBV12-3 or TRBV12-4 to TRBJ1-2; maybe TRBD1 (5 bases). CDR3 length: 13 residues. The ends were cut back, 6 bases at V and 4 bases at J, with 12 bases in the middle. The CDR3 sequence: CASRRGNAYGYTF. In nucleotides, the CDR3 is TGTGCCAGCAGGCGGGGCAATGCCTATGGCTACACCTTC.

The J gene is TRBJ2-3, the V gene TRBV20-1; TRBD1 aligns across 7 bases. This CDR3 is built from 13 residues. V gave up 6 bases and J gave up 2 bases; unmatched junction bases: 5. Looked up from germline, CDR1 is DFQATT and CDR2 is SNEGSKA (reference sequence). The CDR3 spells CSAQRGLTDTQYF. Written as DNA, the CDR3 is TGCAGTGCCCAAAGGGGGCTCACAGATACGCAGTATTTT.

The genes are TRBV7-9 and TRBJ1-1; tentative D call: TRBD1 (5 bases). V lost 6 bases and J lost 3, with 20 bases in between. The germline V gene has CDR1 SEHNR and CDR2 FQNEAQ (reference sequence). CDR3 length: 16 amino acids. CDR3 in amino acids: CASRARPRDGDTEAFF. The DNA for the CDR3 is TGTGCCAGCAGAGCCAGACCCCGGGACGGGGACACTGAAGCTTTCTTT. The complete variable domain, with remaining parts taken from reference TRBV7-9 and TRBJ1-1, reads DTGVSQNPRHKITKRGQNVTFRCDPISEHNRLYWYRQTLGQGPEFLTYFQNEAQLEKSRLLSDRFSAERPKGSFSTLEIQRTEQGDSAMYLCASRARPRDGDTEAFFGQGTRLTVV.

The chain has TRBV20-1 and TRBJ2-1; 7 positions match TRBD1. The CDR3 contains 14 residues. J was trimmed by 7 bases and V by 1 base; bases with no gene match: 7. The germline V gene has CDR1 DFQATT and CDR2 SNEGSKA (reference sequence). CDR3 protein: CSARATGISNEQFF. CDR3 coding DNA: TGCAGTGCTAGAGCGACAGGGATCTCGAATGAGCAGTTCTTC.

This clonotype has only a few counts. This chain links TRBV12-3 or TRBV12-4 with TRBJ2-5; D could derive from TRBD1 or TRBD2 (5 bases each). With 4 bases removed from V and 1 base from J, the gap between germline ends came to 7 bases. This CDR3 has 13 residues. This CDR3 is CASSYGTQETQYF. CDR3 bases: TGTGCCAGCAGTTATGGGACCCAAGAGACCCAGTACTTC.

This clonotype came up a few times. This chain joins TRBV7-6 and TRBJ1-2; the match to TRBD1 covers 7 bases. Germline V gene sequence: CDR1 SGHVS, CDR2 FNYEAQ. The CDR3 is 17 amino acids. The trim removed 1 base at V and 7 bases at J, leaving 15 bases unmatched. CDR3 region: CASSLGVPHGTVSGYTF. CDR3 DNA sequence: TGTGCCAGCAGCTTAGGGGTACCCCATGGGACAGTTTCTGGCTACACCTTC. Variable domain in full (rest from reference TRBV7-6 and TRBJ1-2): GAGVSQSPRYKVTKRGQDVALRCDPISGHVSLYWYRQALGQGPEFLTYFNYEAQQDKSGLPNDRFSAERPEGSISTLTIQRTEQRDSAMYRCASSLGVPHGTVSGYTFGSGTRLTVV.

The CDR3 here is CASSSPIILAGTHNEQFF. As DNA, the CDR3 is TGTGCCAGCAGCTCTCCAATTATACTAGCGGGGACCCACAATGAGCAGTTCTTC. The chain has TRBV5-6 and TRBJ2-1; 10 bases are a match to TRBD2. Trimming took 3 bases from V and 5 from J; bases not matched to a gene: 14. CDR1 is SGHDT and CDR2 is YYEEEE in the germline V gene. The CDR3 spans 18 residues. The full variable domain, with the rest looked up from reference TRBV5-6 and TRBJ2-1, is DAGVTQSPTHLIKTRGQQVTLRCSPKSGHDTVSWYQQALGQGPQFIFQYYEEEERQRGNFPDRFSGHQFPNYSSELNVNALLLGDSALYLCASSSPIILAGTHNEQFFGPGTRLTVL.

As to this clonotype: The germline gene is not matched at one end of the junction; a read error may be the cause. CDR3 protein: CASGGRGSYNEQVF. The CDR3 nucleotides read TGTGCCAGCGGAGGCCGGGGGTCCTACAATGAGCAGGTCTTC. The chain combines TRBV7-2 with TRBJ2-1, with D possibly TRBD2 on 6 matching bases. This CDR3 spans 14 amino acids. Germline V gives CDR1 SGHTA, CDR2 FQGNSA. Looking up the rest from reference TRBV7-2 and TRBJ2-1 gives the full variable domain: GAGVSQSPSNKVTEKGKDVELRCDPISGHTALYWYRQSLGQGLEFLIYFQGNSAPDKSGLPSDRFSAERTGGSVSTLTIQRTQQEDSAVYLCASGGRGSYNEQVFGPGTRLTVL.

V is TRBV7-3 and J is TRBJ2-3; D possibly uses TRBD1 or TRBD2 (5 bases each). The V end lost 0 bases, the J end lost 6 bases, and 10 bases lay between the germline ends. The length of the CDR3 is 14 residues. Germline loops: CDR1 SGHTA, CDR2 FQGTGA. CDR3 residues: CASSLTLWGDTQYF. The CDR3 DNA follows: TGTGCCAGCAGCTTAACCCTCTGGGGGGATACGCAGTATTTT.

J is TRBJ2-7 and V is TRBV20-1; D perhaps matches TRBD1 (6 bases). The V gene lost 1 base and the J gene lost 2 bases, with 18 bases spanning the gap. The germline gives CDR1 DFQATT, CDR2 SNEGSKA (reference sequence). The CDR3 spans 16 residues. CDR3 loop: CSARVTRRQGTYEQYF. CDR3 nucleotide sequence: TGCAGTGCTAGAGTTACCCGCCGCCAGGGGACCTACGAGCAGTACTTC.

This chain joins TRBV3-1 and TRBJ2-7, with 14 bases that match TRBD2. With V trimmed by 0 bases and J by 3 bases, 7 bases remained unmatched. The CDR3 spans 18 residues. Per germline, CDR1 LGHDT and CDR2 YNNKEL (reference sequence). The DNA for the CDR3 is TGTGCCAGCAGCCAAGATAAAAGGGGACTAGCGGGGGTCTACGAGCAGTACTTC. Residues: CASSQDKRGLAGVYEQYF.